The rows below give T cell receptor beta chains drawn from one sample of a study of blood T cell repertoires in COVID-19. TCRdb keeps only in-frame clones here, not all; method: immunoSEQ multiplex PCR. The table includes around 60,000 clones, 88% detected once. The sequenced sample consisted of peripheral blood. These receptors all stem from a man aged 45-65 years with active COVID-19. Both conserved end residues are part of each CDR3. Each record gives: D gene, V gene, clone size, J gene, CDR3 DNA, CDR3 protein. A D gene is named only where the DNA matches it firmly. Size values are once, few and many counts, or a class for expanded clones, and some rows have none.

d_call: TRBD2; v_call: TRBV11-2; clone_size: NA; j_call: TRBJ2-4; cdr3_nt: TGTGCCAGCAGCTTAACTAGCGGGGGTTGGGACATTCAGTACTTC; cdr3_aa: CASSLTSGGWDIQYF
d_call: TRBD2; v_call: TRBV19; clone_size: NA; j_call: TRBJ2-3; cdr3_nt: TGTGCCAGTAGTATCGGTAGCGGGGGTGGCACAGATACGCAGTATTTT; cdr3_aa: CASSIGSGGGTDTQYF
d_call: NA; v_call: TRBV11-2; clone_size: NA; j_call: TRBJ2-2; cdr3_nt: TGTGCCAGCAGCTTAAAGCTCACCGGGGAGCTGTTTTTT; cdr3_aa: CASSLKLTGELFF
d_call: NA; v_call: TRBV6-6; clone_size: few; j_call: TRBJ2-2; cdr3_nt: TGTGCCAGCAGCCTCCCCAGTGGGGAGCTGTTTTTT; cdr3_aa: CASSLPSGELFF
d_call: TRBD2; v_call: TRBV3-1/TRBV3-2; clone_size: NA; j_call: TRBJ2-5; cdr3_nt: TGTGCCAGCAGCCAAGCTGGGGGGGGGATCGAAGAGACCCAGTACTTC; cdr3_aa: CASSQAGGGIEETQYF
d_call: NA; v_call: TRBV7-2; clone_size: NA; j_call: TRBJ2-7; cdr3_nt: TGTGCCAGCAGCCATCAGGAGGCAGGGACTTACTACGAGCAGTACTTC; cdr3_aa: CASSHQEAGTYYEQYF
d_call: TRBD1; v_call: TRBV6-5; clone_size: few; j_call: TRBJ1-1; cdr3_nt: TGTGCCACTCCGGGACAGGCGGTCCCTGGAGCTTTCTTT; cdr3_aa: CATPGQAVPGAFF
d_call: TRBD2; v_call: TRBV11-2; clone_size: NA; j_call: TRBJ2-3; cdr3_nt: TGTGCCAGCAGGGACCTAGCGGGGGGGCAGGTAGATACGCAGTATTTT; cdr3_aa: CASRDLAGGQVDTQYF
d_call: NA; v_call: TRBV19; clone_size: NA; j_call: TRBJ2-2; cdr3_nt: TGTGCCAGTAGTTCGACTAGGGGTAGAAACACCGGGGAGCTGTTTTTT; cdr3_aa: CASSSTRGRNTGELFF
d_call: NA; v_call: TRBV5-8; clone_size: NA; j_call: TRBJ1-2; cdr3_nt: TGTGCCAGCAGCGTCAACAGGGAGAACTATGGCTACACCTTC; cdr3_aa: CASSVNRENYGYTF
d_call: TRBD2; v_call: TRBV7-6; clone_size: NA; j_call: TRBJ2-3; cdr3_nt: TGTGCCAGCAGCTTTGCCTTAGCGGGGGGGTTGAATACGCAGTATTTT; cdr3_aa: CASSFALAGGLNTQYF
d_call: NA; v_call: TRBV6-2/TRBV6-3; clone_size: NA; j_call: TRBJ1-2; cdr3_nt: TGTGCCAGCAACCCGACGAGAGGGGGAAACTATGGCTACACCTTC; cdr3_aa: CASNPTRGGNYGYTF
d_call: NA; v_call: TRBV2; clone_size: NA; j_call: TRBJ1-5; cdr3_nt: TGTGCCAGCAACGGACATGCTAGCAATCAGCCCCAGCATTTT; cdr3_aa: CASNGHASNQPQHF
d_call: TRBD2; v_call: TRBV19; clone_size: NA; j_call: TRBJ2-1; cdr3_nt: TGTGCCAGTAGTGCGGGAGGTGGTGAGCAGTTCTTC; cdr3_aa: CASSAGGGEQFF
d_call: NA; v_call: TRBV7-2; clone_size: NA; j_call: TRBJ2-7; cdr3_nt: TGTGCCAGCAGCTTAGGGGGGACATTACGCTACGAGCAGTACTTC; cdr3_aa: CASSLGGTLRYEQYF
d_call: NA; v_call: TRBV16; clone_size: few; j_call: TRBJ1-4; cdr3_nt: TGTGCCAGCAGCCGATTAAGGGGCAGCAATAATGAAAAACTGTTTTTT; cdr3_aa: CASSRLRGSNNEKLFF
d_call: NA; v_call: TRBV6-2/TRBV6-3; clone_size: NA; j_call: TRBJ2-5; cdr3_nt: TGTGCCAGCAGTTACCCCCTCCTTGGTAGCCGCGAGACCCAGTACTTC; cdr3_aa: CASSYPLLGSRETQYF
d_call: TRBD1; v_call: TRBV7-9; clone_size: NA; j_call: TRBJ1-6; cdr3_nt: TGTGCCAGCAGCCTCGGGACAGTTAATTCACCCCTCCACTTT; cdr3_aa: CASSLGTVNSPLHF
d_call: NA; v_call: TRBV29-1; clone_size: NA; j_call: TRBJ2-5; cdr3_nt: TGCAGCGTTGGCGGCAGGGCCGCAAGGGAGACCCAGTACTTC; cdr3_aa: CSVGGRAARETQYF
d_call: NA; v_call: TRBV19; clone_size: NA; j_call: TRBJ1-4; cdr3_nt: TGTGCCAGTAGTGAACAGATTTCTAATGAAAAACTGTTTTTT; cdr3_aa: CASSEQISNEKLFF
d_call: NA; v_call: TRBV9; clone_size: NA; j_call: TRBJ2-3; cdr3_nt: TGTGCCAGCAGCGTAGGACTAGAGCAGTATTTT; cdr3_aa: CASSVGLEQYF
d_call: TRBD1; v_call: TRBV19; clone_size: NA; j_call: TRBJ1-5; cdr3_nt: TGTGCCAGTTGCCCGGACAGGCTACATCAGCCCCAGCATTTT; cdr3_aa: CASCPDRLHQPQHF
d_call: TRBD2; v_call: TRBV19; clone_size: NA; j_call: TRBJ2-2; cdr3_nt: TGTGCCAGTAAGGGCGGGGGGTCTTACACCGGGGAGCTGTTTTTT; cdr3_aa: CASKGGGSYTGELFF
d_call: TRBD1; v_call: TRBV7-2; clone_size: NA; j_call: TRBJ1-5; cdr3_nt: TGTGCCAGCAGCCCGGGACAGACCCCCAAGACCCAGCATTTT; cdr3_aa: CASSPGQTPKTQHF
d_call: NA; v_call: TRBV4-1; clone_size: NA; j_call: TRBJ1-1; cdr3_nt: TGCGCCAGCAGCCAAGTAGAGGCAGTTCAAACTTTCTTT; cdr3_aa: CASSQVEAVQTFF
d_call: TRBD2; v_call: TRBV7-2; clone_size: NA; j_call: TRBJ2-5; cdr3_nt: TGTGCCAGCAGCTTAGTAGCGGGGGTAGGGGAGACCCAGTACTTC; cdr3_aa: CASSLVAGVGETQYF
d_call: NA; v_call: TRBV28; clone_size: once; j_call: TRBJ1-5; cdr3_nt: TGTGCCAGCAGTTTACGAGTTATTGTAAATCAGCCCCAGCATTTT; cdr3_aa: CASSLRVIVNQPQHF